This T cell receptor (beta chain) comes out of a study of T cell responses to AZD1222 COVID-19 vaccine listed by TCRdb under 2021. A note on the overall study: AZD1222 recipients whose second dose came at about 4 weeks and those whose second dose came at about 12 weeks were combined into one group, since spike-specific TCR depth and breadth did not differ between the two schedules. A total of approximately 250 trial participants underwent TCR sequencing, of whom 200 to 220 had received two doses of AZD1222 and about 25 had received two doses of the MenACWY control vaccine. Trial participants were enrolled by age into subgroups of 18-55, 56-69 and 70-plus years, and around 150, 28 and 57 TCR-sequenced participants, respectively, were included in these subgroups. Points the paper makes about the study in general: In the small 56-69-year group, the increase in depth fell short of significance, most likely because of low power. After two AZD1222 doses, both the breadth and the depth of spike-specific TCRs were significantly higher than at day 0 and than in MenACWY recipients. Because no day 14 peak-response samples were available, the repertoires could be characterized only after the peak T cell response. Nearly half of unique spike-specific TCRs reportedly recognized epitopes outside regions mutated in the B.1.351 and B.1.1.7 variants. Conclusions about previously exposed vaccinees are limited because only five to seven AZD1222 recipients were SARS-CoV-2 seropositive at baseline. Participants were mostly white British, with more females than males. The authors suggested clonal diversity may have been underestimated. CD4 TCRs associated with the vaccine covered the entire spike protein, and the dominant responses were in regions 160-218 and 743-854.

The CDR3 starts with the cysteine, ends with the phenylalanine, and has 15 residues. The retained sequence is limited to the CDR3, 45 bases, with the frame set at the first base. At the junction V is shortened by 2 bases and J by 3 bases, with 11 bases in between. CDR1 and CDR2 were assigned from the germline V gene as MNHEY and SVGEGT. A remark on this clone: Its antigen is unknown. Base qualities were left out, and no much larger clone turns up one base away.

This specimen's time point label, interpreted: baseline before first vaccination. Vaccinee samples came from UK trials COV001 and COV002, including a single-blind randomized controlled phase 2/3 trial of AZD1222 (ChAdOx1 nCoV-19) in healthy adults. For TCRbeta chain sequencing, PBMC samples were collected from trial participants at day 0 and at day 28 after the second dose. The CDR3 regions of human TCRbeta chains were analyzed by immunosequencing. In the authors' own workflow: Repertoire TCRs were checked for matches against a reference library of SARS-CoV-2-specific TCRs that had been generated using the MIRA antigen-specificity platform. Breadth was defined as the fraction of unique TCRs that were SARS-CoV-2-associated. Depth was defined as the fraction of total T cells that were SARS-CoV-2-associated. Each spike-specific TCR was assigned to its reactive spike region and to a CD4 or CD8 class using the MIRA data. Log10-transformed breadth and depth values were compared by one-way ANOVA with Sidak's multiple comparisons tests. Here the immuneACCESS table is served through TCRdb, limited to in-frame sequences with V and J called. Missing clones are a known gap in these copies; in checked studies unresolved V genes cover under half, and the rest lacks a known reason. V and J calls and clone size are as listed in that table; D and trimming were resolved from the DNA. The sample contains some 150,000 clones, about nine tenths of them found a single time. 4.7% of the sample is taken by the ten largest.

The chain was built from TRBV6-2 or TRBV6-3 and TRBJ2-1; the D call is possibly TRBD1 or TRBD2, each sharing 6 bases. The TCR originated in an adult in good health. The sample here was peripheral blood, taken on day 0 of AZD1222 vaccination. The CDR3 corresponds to CASSYGGDNYNEQFF. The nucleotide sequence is TGTGCCAGCAGTTACGGCGGGGACAACTACAATGAGCAGTTCTTC.